Listed below are T cell receptor beta chains from one sample, sequenced in a study of T cells in Graves' hyperthyroidism and ophthalmopathy. TCRdb analysed the multiplex PCR reads with MiXCR anew, one entry per CDR3 protein. Of under 350,000 distinct CDR3 sequences in the sample, 17% are singletons; the top ten hold roughly 53%. The sample was blood. These receptors were obtained from a woman in her fifties or sixties with Graves' ophthalmopathy. Both conserved end residues are part of each CDR3. D genes are given only for firm matches. Clone size is not always given. Where it is, it says once, few, many or a class for expanded clones.

>TRBV29-1|NA|TRBD2|TRBJ2-2
CSVGLAGAVGELFF
TGCAGCGTCGGACTAGCGGGAGCGGTCGGGGAGCTGTTTTTT
>TRBV7-8|NA|NA|TRBJ2-3
CASSLEASVGTDTQYF
TGTGCCAGCAGCTTAGAGGCTAGCGTCGGCACAGATACGCAGTATTTT
>TRBV28|many|NA|TRBJ1-5
CASSPTQRGQPQHF
TGTGCCAGCAGTCCAACTCAAAGGGGACAGCCCCAGCATTTT
>TRBV6-5|many|NA|TRBJ2-3
CASSYSGGGADTQYF
TGTGCCAGCAGTTACTCAGGAGGAGGGGCAGATACGCAGTATTTT
>TRBV27|many|TRBD1|TRBJ2-1
CASTTTGTGGNEQFF
TGTGCCAGCACCACAACCGGGACAGGGGGCAATGAGCAGTTCTTC
>TRBV4-3|NA|NA|TRBJ1-1
CASSQGVGRDMNTEAFF
TGCGCCAGCAGCCAAGGGGTCGGCAGAGATATGAACACTGAAGCTTTCTTT
>TRBV18|NA|NA|TRBJ1-1
CASSPIPPNFREHTDTEAFF
TGTGCCAGCTCACCAATTCCACCCAATTTTCGTGAACATACGGACACTGAAGCTTTCTTT
>TRBV7-3|NA|NA|TRBJ1-4
CASSLMGEKLVF
TGTGCCAGCAGCTTAATGGGAGAAAAACTGGTTTTT
>TRBV20-1|many|NA|TRBJ2-7
CSARDQKAYEQYF
TGCAGTGCTAGAGATCAGAAAGCATACGAGCAGTACTTC
>TRBV7-8|many|NA|TRBJ2-7
CASSLASSISYEQYF
TGTGCCAGCAGCTTAGCCAGCAGCATCTCCTACGAGCAGTACTTC
>TRBV7-2|many|TRBD2|TRBJ2-1
CASSKPGLAGYNEQFF
TGTGCCAGCAGCAAACCCGGACTAGCGGGGTACAATGAGCAGTTCTTC
>TRBV7-3|NA|TRBD1|TRBJ2-1
CASSLAGGVNEQFF
TGTGCCAGCAGCTTAGCAGGGGGTGTTAATGAGCAGTTCTTC
>TRBV5-1|once|NA|TRBJ2-5
CASSLADSETQYF
TGCGCCAGCAGCTTGGCGGACTCGGAGACCCAGTACTTC
>TRBV6-1|NA|NA|TRBJ1-4
CASSAPLVPKLRTEKLFF
TGTGCCAGCAGTGCCCCCCTGGTTCCCAAATTGAGGACGGAAAAACTGTTTTTT
>TRBV2|many|NA|TRBJ1-4
CASSDYRVSSGEKLFF
TGTGCCAGCAGTGATTACAGGGTTTCATCCGGCGAAAAACTGTTTTTT
>TRBV7-2|NA|TRBD2|TRBJ2-6
CASSHYGWDGKDSGSSGANVLTF
TGTGCCAGCAGCCACTATGGGTGGGATGGCAAGGACAGCGGGAGCTCTGGGGCCAACGTCCTGACTTTC
>TRBV6-1|many|NA|TRBJ2-3
CAASERGSADTQYF
TGTGCCGCCTCTGAGAGGGGTTCCGCAGATACGCAGTATTTT
>TRBV12-3/TRBV12-4|many|TRBD2|TRBJ2-1
CASSSIEASGGHNEQFF
TGTGCCAGCAGCTCGATTGAAGCTAGCGGGGGTCACAATGAGCAGTTCTTC
>TRBV2|many|TRBD2|TRBJ2-3
CASNQRGGDTQYF
TGTGCCAGCAACCAGCGGGGGGGAGATACGCAGTATTTT
>TRBV11-2|many|TRBD2|TRBJ2-2
CASSTRLAGGANTGELFF
TGTGCCAGCAGCACCAGACTAGCGGGAGGAGCGAACACCGGGGAGCTGTTTTTT
>TRBV18|many|TRBD1|TRBJ1-5
CASSFDRGQPQHF
TGTGCCAGCTCATTTGACAGGGGGCAGCCCCAGCATTTT
>TRBV4-3|few|NA|TRBJ1-4
CASSLPGVGEKLFF
TGCGCCAGCAGCCTACCAGGGGTCGGAGAAAAACTGTTTTTT
>TRBV13|few|NA|TRBJ2-7
CASSHQRDKQYF
TGTGCCAGCAGCCACCAGCGGGACAAGCAGTACTTC
>TRBV9|NA|TRBD1|TRBJ2-5
CASSVEGGTGGETQYF
TGTGCCAGCAGCGTAGAGGGGGGGACAGGGGGTGAGACCCAGTACTTC
>TRBV5-1|many|TRBD1|TRBJ1-1
CASSLGDRGYTEAFF
TGCGCCAGCAGCTTGGGGGACAGGGGCTACACTGAAGCTTTCTTT
>TRBV3-1|few|NA|TRBJ2-7
CASSRNMNEQYF
TGTGCCAGCAGCCGAAATATGAACGAGCAGTACTTC
>TRBV7-2|many|NA|TRBJ1-2
CASSPHTGSGLGYTF
TGTGCCAGCAGCCCGCATACAGGGTCTGGGCTTGGCTACACCTTC
>TRBV19|many|NA|TRBJ1-1
CASKILAAGSNTEAFF
TGTGCCAGTAAGATCTTGGCGGCAGGGTCGAACACTGAAGCTTTCTTT
>TRBV6-1|few|NA|TRBJ1-2
CASSRDQANYGYTF
TGTGCCAGCAGTCGGGACCAAGCTAACTATGGCTACACCTTC
>TRBV20-1|many|TRBD2|TRBJ2-7
CSARNLAGVYEQYF
TGCAGTGCTAGGAACCTAGCGGGAGTATACGAGCAGTACTTC
>TRBV7-2|many|TRBD1|TRBJ2-6
CASSLVRTGSSGANVLTF
TGTGCCAGCAGCTTAGTCAGGACAGGGAGTTCTGGGGCCAACGTCCTGACTTTC
>TRBV24-1|NA|NA|TRBJ1-5
CATNDRAVNQPQHF
TGTGCCACCAATGATCGGGCCGTGAATCAGCCCCAGCATTTT
>TRBV2|many|NA|TRBJ2-1
CASRQRDESYDEQFF
TGTGCCAGCAGACAACGAGACGAAAGCTACGATGAGCAGTTCTTC
>TRBV25-1|NA|TRBD1|TRBJ2-5
CASTSTLGQGGETQYF
TGTGCCAGCACTTCTACCCTCGGACAGGGCGGCGAGACCCAGTACTTC
>TRBV5-8|NA|TRBD2|TRBJ2-3
CASSLTSGGLKEGTDTQYF
TGTGCCAGCAGCTTGACTAGCGGGGGGCTTAAGGAGGGCACAGATACGCAGTATTTT
>TRBV7-3|many|TRBD2|TRBJ2-3
CASSPSGRSSSTDTQYF
TGTGCCAGCAGCCCTAGCGGGAGATCTTCTAGCACAGATACGCAGTATTTT
>TRBV6-2/TRBV6-3|many|NA|TRBJ1-1
CASSIHSGALMNTEAFF
TGTGCCAGCAGTATACACAGTGGAGCATTAATGAACACTGAAGCTTTCTTT
>TRBV9|many|NA|TRBJ2-5
CASSETGTEETQYF
TGTGCCAGCAGCGAAACCGGGACCGAAGAGACCCAGTACTTC
>TRBV7-2|few|NA|TRBJ1-6
CASSPLQMDSPLHF
TGTGCCAGCAGTCCTCTCCAGATGGATTCACCCCTCCACTTT
>TRBV3-1|few|NA|TRBJ1-1
CASSPGLSETEAFF
TGTGCCAGCAGTCCAGGGCTGAGCGAGACTGAAGCTTTCTTT
>TRBV7-2|many|TRBD1|TRBJ2-7
CASSSRQGAYEQYF
TGTGCCAGCAGCTCCAGACAGGGGGCCTACGAGCAGTACTTC
>TRBV7-9|NA|TRBD2|TRBJ2-7
CASSKGRGVASYEQYF
TGTGCCAGCAGCAAGGGGCGGGGGGTGGCCTCCTACGAGCAGTACTTC
>TRBV5-1|many|NA|TRBJ2-7
CASSLSANSGPTYEQYF
TGCGCCAGCAGCTTGAGTGCCAATTCGGGGCCGACCTACGAGCAGTACTTC
>TRBV20-1|many|NA|TRBJ2-7
CSARVAGLSYEQYF
TGCAGTGCTAGAGTTGCCGGACTATCCTACGAGCAGTACTTC
>TRBV20-1|NA|TRBD2|TRBJ2-3
CSAKTGLARGKGTDTQYF
TGCAGTGCAAAAACGGGACTAGCTCGCGGGAAGGGCACAGATACGCAGTATTTT
>TRBV5-1|many|NA|TRBJ1-5
CASSFLSGDQPQHF
TGCGCCAGCAGCTTTTTGTCAGGGGACCAGCCCCAGCATTTT
>TRBV28|NA|TRBD2|TRBJ2-7
CASEASGAYEQYF
TGTGCCAGCGAGGCTAGCGGGGCCTACGAGCAGTACTTC
>TRBV20-1|few|TRBD2|TRBJ2-1
CSARGGTSGSSYNEQFF
TGCAGTGCTAGAGGGGGGACTAGCGGAAGCTCCTACAATGAGCAGTTCTTC